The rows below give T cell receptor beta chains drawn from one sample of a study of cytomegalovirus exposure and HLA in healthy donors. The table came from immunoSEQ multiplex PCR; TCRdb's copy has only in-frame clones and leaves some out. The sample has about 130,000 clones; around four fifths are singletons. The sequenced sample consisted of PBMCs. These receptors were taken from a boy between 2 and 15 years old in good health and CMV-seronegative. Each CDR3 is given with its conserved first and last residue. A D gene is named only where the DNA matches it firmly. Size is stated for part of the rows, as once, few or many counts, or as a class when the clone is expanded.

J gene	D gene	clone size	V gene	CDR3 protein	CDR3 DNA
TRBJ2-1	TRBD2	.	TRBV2	CASGTGGLAGGWEQFF	TGTGCCAGCGGGACAGGGGGACTAGCGGGAGGATGGGAGCAGTTCTTC
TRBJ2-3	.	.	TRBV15	CATSRERGGTDTQYF	TGTGCCACCAGCAGAGAGCGCGGTGGCACAGATACGCAGTATTTT
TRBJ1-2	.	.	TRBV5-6	CASRTPGARGYTF	TGTGCCAGCAGAACCCCAGGGGCACGGGGCTACACCTTC
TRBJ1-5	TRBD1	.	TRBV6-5	CASSLGQGGNQPQHF	TGTGCCAGCAGTTTGGGACAGGGAGGGAATCAGCCCCAGCATTTT
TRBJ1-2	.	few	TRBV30	CAWGIPSSSYGYTF	TGTGCCTGGGGCATCCCCTCCTCCAGCTATGGCTACACCTTC
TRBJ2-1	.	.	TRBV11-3	CASSLGGHNEQFF	TGTGCCAGCAGTCTGGGCGGGCACAATGAGCAGTTCTTC
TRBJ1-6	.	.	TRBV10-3	CAISEGGGAWRNSPLHF	TGTGCCATCAGTGAAGGTGGGGGGGCCTGGAGAAATTCACCCCTCCACTTT
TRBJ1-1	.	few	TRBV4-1	CASSPHPDSFEAFF	TGCGCCAGCAGCCCTCACCCGGACAGTTTCGAAGCTTTCTTT
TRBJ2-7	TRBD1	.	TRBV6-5	CASSPGQGYYEQYF	TGTGCCAGCAGTCCAGGACAGGGTTATTACGAGCAGTACTTC
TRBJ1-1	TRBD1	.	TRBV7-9	CASSFRTGKNTEAFF	TGTGCCAGCAGCTTTCGGACAGGGAAGAACACTGAAGCTTTCTTT
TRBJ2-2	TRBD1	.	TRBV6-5	CASSSRTGATGELFF	TGTGCCAGCAGTTCCCGGACAGGGGCCACCGGGGAGCTGTTTTTT
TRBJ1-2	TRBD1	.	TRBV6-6	CASSYVGAGQACGYTF	TGTGCCAGCAGTTACGTAGGGGCCGGACAGGCGTGTGGCTACACCTTC
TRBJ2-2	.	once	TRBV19	CVSTLGRATGELFF	TGTGTCAGTACCCTTGGCAGGGCCACCGGGGAGCTGTTTTTT
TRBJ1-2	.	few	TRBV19	CASSISLGGYTF	TGTGCCAGTAGTATATCCCTTGGCGGCTACACCTTC
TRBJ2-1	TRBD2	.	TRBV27	CASRTGTSFLNEQFF	TGTGCCAGCAGAACCGGGACTAGCTTCCTTAATGAGCAGTTCTTC
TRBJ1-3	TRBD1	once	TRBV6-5	CASRRQGISGNTIYF	TGTGCCAGCAGGAGACAGGGAATCTCTGGAAACACCATATATTTT
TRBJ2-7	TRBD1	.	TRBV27	CASSFVSDRGPPGEQYF	TGTGCCAGCAGTTTTGTCTCGGACAGGGGACCCCCGGGCGAGCAGTACTTC
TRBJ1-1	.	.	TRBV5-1	CASSFEGGDTEAFF	TGCGCCAGCAGCTTCGAGGGAGGGGACACTGAAGCTTTCTTT
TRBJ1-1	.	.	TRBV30	CAWSVPEVRGTEAFF	TGTGCCTGGAGTGTACCTGAGGTAAGGGGCACTGAAGCTTTCTTT
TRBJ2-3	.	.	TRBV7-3	CASSLRPGANTDTQYF	TGTGCCAGCAGCTTACGTCCAGGGGCAAACACAGATACGCAGTATTTT
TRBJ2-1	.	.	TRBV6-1	CASTQTVRSYNEQFF	TGTGCCAGCACCCAGACAGTAAGATCCTACAATGAGCAGTTCTTC
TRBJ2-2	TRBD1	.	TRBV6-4	CASSERGQGTGELFF	TGTGCCAGCAGTGAACGGGGACAGGGCACCGGGGAGCTGTTTTTT
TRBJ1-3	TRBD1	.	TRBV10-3	CAISTTSTGGFNTIYF	TGTGCCATCAGTACAACTTCGACAGGGGGGTTTAACACCATATATTTT